This T cell receptor beta chain appears in the sequencing data of a study of blood T cells in healthy people across ages. Overall study findings and caveats: Diversity figures derived from one million T cells were judged to underestimate the true value.

This clonotype was found once. Its specificity is not known. Combining a sample-barcoded 5' primer with a J-beta primer mix, a second PCR ran for roughly 7 to 11 cycles. TCRdb reanalysed the 5' RACE reads using MiXCR and keeps one entry per CDR3 protein. The sample shows hundreds of thousands of distinct CDR3 sequences, about 28% of them seen only once. They isolated at least 6.5 million PBMCs from each sample. Germline lookup yields CDR1 MNHEY and CDR2 SVGAGI. The CDR3 totals 14 residues. Trimming at V came to 7 bases and at J to 7 bases, leaving 12 bases not matched to a gene. The gene calls are TRBV6-5 and TRBJ1-2, with TRBD1 identical over 7 bases. The sequencing sample was made of blood. This TCR came from a woman at least 80 years old in good health. CDR3 nucleotides: TGTGCCAGCACGTCCCAGGGGGGTGCATCTGGCTACACCTTC. Its translation: CASTSQGGASGYTF.